Below are 3 T cell receptor beta chains sequenced from a single sample in a study of shared clonotypes between healthy human individuals. Repertoires were generated with immunoSEQ multiplex PCR, while TCRdb's copy carries only in-frame clones and drops some. The sample has roughly 1,000,000 clones, approximately 78% seen once. Sequenced sample: memory CD4+ T cells from PBMCs. Subset given: CD45RA-negative fraction. All receptors derive from a man younger than 30 in good health. Some clones in this sample may be carry-over from other donors' samples.

V and J are TRBV11-2 and TRBJ2-5; TRBD1 might be the D (5 bases). CDR1 SGHAT and CDR2 FQNNGV come from the germline V gene. Trimming removed 5 bases from V and 1 base from J, with 11 bases in between. The CDR3 length is 14 residues. CDR3 in DNA: TGTGCCAGCAGCACCCGACAGATCCAAGAGACCCAGTACTTC. Its translation: CASSTRQIQETQYF.

This clone was seen a single time. The genes are TRBV19 and TRBJ1-1; no firm D call. The CDR3 totals 14 residues. Germline-derived CDR1 and CDR2 are LNHDA and SQIVND (reference sequence). V was cut by 5 bases and J by 0 bases, with 10 bases left in between. The CDR3 is CASSPSHLNTEAFF. CDR3 nucleotide sequence: TGTGCCAGTAGTCCAAGTCACCTGAACACTGAAGCTTTCTTT.

This sequence joins TRBV2 and TRBJ1-6; 7 positions match TRBD1. Germline CDR1 and CDR2: SNHLY and FYNNEI. V shed 5 bases, J shed 8 bases, and the junction held 6 bases outside the gene matches. This CDR3 contains 14 residues. In nucleotides, the CDR3 is TGTGCCAGCAGTCCCAACACAGGGGATTCACCCCTCCACTTT. Translating it yields CASSPNTGDSPLHF.